These 13 T cell receptor beta chains originate from one sample sequenced in a study of cytomegalovirus exposure and HLA in healthy donors. Both 60 Vbeta primers and 13 Jbeta primers went into the PCR. The assay was immunoSEQ multiplex PCR, and TCRdb's table has in-frame clones only and misses some. This sample carries approximately 150,000 clones, approximately 67% of them seen once, and the ten largest clones take roughly 4.4%. Sample: PBMCs. Receptor source: a woman under 30 in good health and CMV-seropositive.

This chain joins TRBV5-6 and TRBJ2-5, with 7 bases fitting TRBD1. The J call may be mistaken, given a closer DNA end match to TRBJ2-7. This CDR3 is built from 14 residues. Germline V lookup: CDR1 SGHDT, CDR2 YYEEEE. CDR3 nucleotides: TGTGCCAGCAGCTTAGCCGGGACAGCCTACGAGCAGTACTTC. This translates into CASSLAGTAYEQYF.

This chain connects TRBV27 to TRBJ1-1; D is perhaps TRBD1 (6 bases). Trimming stripped 0 bases from V and 0 bases from J, with 11 bases between. The germline V gene encodes CDR1 MNHEY and CDR2 SMNVEV (reference sequence). The CDR3 has 16 residues. This chain's CDR3 is CASSLSAGAMNTEAFF. The CDR3 DNA is TGTGCCAGCAGTTTATCGGCAGGGGCCATGAACACTGAAGCTTTCTTT.

The chain links TRBV11-1 to TRBJ2-1; 7 nucleotides align to TRBD2. J gave up 9 bases and V 6 bases, and 5 bases lay outside the gene matches. Germline V gene lookup returns CDR1 SGHAT and CDR2 FQDESV (reference sequence). The CDR3 loop spans 12 amino acids. CDR3 sequence (DNA): TGTGCCAGCAGTAAGACTAGCTTTGAGCAGTTCTTC. It translates to CASSKTSFEQFF.

This chain joins TRBV4-2 and TRBJ1-2; 9 nucleotides agree with TRBD1. V was pared by 1 base and J by 7 bases, with 13 bases of the junction left unmatched. The germline V gene has CDR1 LGHNA and CDR2 YNFKEQ. This CDR3 region has 17 residues. The DNA for the CDR3 is TGTGCCAGCAGCCAAGGGGGGGGACAGGGAGGATTATTTGGCTACACCTTC. Residues: CASSQGGGQGGLFGYTF.

This rearrangement joins TRBV27 to TRBJ2-5; TRBD2 might be the D (5 bases). Trimming pared 2 bases from V and 5 bases from J, leaving 9 bases between. The CDR3 runs 13 residues. In germline, CDR1 is MNHEY, CDR2 SMNVEV (reference sequence). The CDR3 coding sequence is TGTGCCAGCAGTTTACTCGGGGTGGAGACCCAGTACTTC. Its protein product is CASSLLGVETQYF.

The V and J genes are TRBV28 and TRBJ1-2; TRBD1 is a possible D gene (5 bases). V was pared by 8 bases and J by 4 bases, with 17 bases between. The CDR3 contains 14 residues. The germline CDR1 and CDR2 sequences are MDHEN and SYDVKM. Written as DNA, the CDR3 is TGTGCCAGCGGCCTTCTGGGGACTGGCTATGGCTACACCTTC. Translated: CASGLLGTGYGYTF.

The chain is built from TRBV4-2 and TRBJ1-1; D perhaps matches TRBD1 (5 bases). Germline CDR1 and CDR2: LGHNA and YNFKEQ. The CDR3 sequence is 13 residues long. V dropped 4 bases and J dropped 2 bases, with 8 bases sitting between them. The CDR3 nucleotides are TGTGCCAGCAGCCGACAGTATAACACTGAAGCTTTCTTT. It translates to CASSRQYNTEAFF.

J is TRBJ2-3 and V is TRBV30; tentatively, D is TRBD2 (5 bases). Trimming left V 4 bases short and J 1 base short, with 9 bases between. Germline V CDR1 and CDR2: GTSNPN, SVGIG (reference sequence). The length of the CDR3 is 13 residues. CDR3 in amino acids: CAWMSSGTDTQYF. DNA for the CDR3: TGTGCCTGGATGAGTAGCGGCACAGATACGCAGTATTTT.

V gene TRBV7-2 combines with J gene TRBJ2-1; 8 bases align to TRBD2. The J segment lost 6 bases and the V segment lost 1 base, leaving 5 bases of the junction unmatched. This CDR3 contains 15 residues. Germline V gives CDR1 SGHTA, CDR2 FQGNSA. The CDR3 region has the DNA TGTGCCAGCAGCTTAGTTAGCGGGGTAATCAATGAGCAGTTCTTC. It is translated as CASSLVSGVINEQFF.

The chain uses TRBV7-9 and TRBJ2-1; D remains unclear. CDR3 length equals 15 residues. V lost 10 bases, J lost 0 bases, and 16 bases lay in between. Germline lookup yields CDR1 SEHNR and CDR2 FQNEAQ (reference sequence). CDR3 sequence (DNA): TGTGCCACACAAAAAGAGGCGAGCTCCTACAATGAGCAGTTCTTC. Translating gives CATQKEASSYNEQFF.

This clone occurred a few times. The J gene is TRBJ1-1, the V gene TRBV30; D not certain. This CDR3 contains 14 residues. V was shortened by 0 bases and J by 7 bases, with 15 bases between the two germline ends. CDR1 is GTSNPN, CDR2 SVGIG, per germline (reference sequence). The CDR3 coding sequence is TGTGCCTGGAGTGTACTCCCCGGCTACAGTGAAGCTTTCTTT. Its translation: CAWSVLPGYSEAFF.

In DNA, the CDR3 is TGTGCCAGCAGTTACTCTGGCGGGAACGCCTACGAGCAGTACTTC. Encoded protein: CASSYSGGNAYEQYF. This chain links TRBV6-5 with TRBJ2-7; a weak D match, TRBD2 (6 bases). The CDR3 is made up of 15 amino acids. Germline V gene sequence: CDR1 MNHEY, CDR2 SVGAGI. V was clipped by 0 bases and J by 2 bases, with 11 bases between them.

This sequence joins TRBV5-6 and TRBJ2-7; no reliable D call. Germline V gene lookup returns CDR1 SGHDT and CDR2 YYEEEE. This CDR3 comprises 14 residues. With 6 bases removed from V and 1 base from J, the gap between germline ends came to 14 bases. CDR3 in DNA: TGTGCCAGCAACGTGGCTTCTCATTCCTACGAGCAGTACTTC. Translation gives CASNVASHSYEQYF.